This TCR beta chain appears in the sequencing data of a study of T-cell memory formation after mild COVID-19. The wider study: Largely, TCR clusters stayed within a single donor.

One entry per CDR3 protein results from TCRdb running MiXCR on the 5' RACE reads. This sample has around 300,000 distinct CDR3 sequences, with roughly 13% found just once. V shed 5 bases and J shed 3 bases, with 20 bases lying between them. The CDR3 length is 16 residues. Germline V CDR1 and CDR2: SGHRS, YFSETQ. This clonotype was seen only a few times. The origin of this receptor is a man younger than 35 who had mild COVID-19 (a few samples of this study predate the infection). Cell type and time point are not known. The material sequenced was PBMCs or a T cell subset sorted from them (not recorded which). The chain carries TRBV5-1 and TRBJ2-5, with D unclear. The CDR3 DNA is TGCGCCAGCAGTCCCCCATGGGCCTCCGCCAAAGAGACCCAGTACTTC. Amino acid sequence: CASSPPWASAKETQYF. The full variable domain, with the rest looked up from reference TRBV5-1 and TRBJ2-5, is KAGVTQTPRYLIKTRGQQVTLSCSPISGHRSVSWYQQTPGQGLQFLFEYFSETQRNKGNFPGRFSGRQFSNSRSEMNVSTLELGDSALYLCASSPPWASAKETQYFGPGTRLLVL.